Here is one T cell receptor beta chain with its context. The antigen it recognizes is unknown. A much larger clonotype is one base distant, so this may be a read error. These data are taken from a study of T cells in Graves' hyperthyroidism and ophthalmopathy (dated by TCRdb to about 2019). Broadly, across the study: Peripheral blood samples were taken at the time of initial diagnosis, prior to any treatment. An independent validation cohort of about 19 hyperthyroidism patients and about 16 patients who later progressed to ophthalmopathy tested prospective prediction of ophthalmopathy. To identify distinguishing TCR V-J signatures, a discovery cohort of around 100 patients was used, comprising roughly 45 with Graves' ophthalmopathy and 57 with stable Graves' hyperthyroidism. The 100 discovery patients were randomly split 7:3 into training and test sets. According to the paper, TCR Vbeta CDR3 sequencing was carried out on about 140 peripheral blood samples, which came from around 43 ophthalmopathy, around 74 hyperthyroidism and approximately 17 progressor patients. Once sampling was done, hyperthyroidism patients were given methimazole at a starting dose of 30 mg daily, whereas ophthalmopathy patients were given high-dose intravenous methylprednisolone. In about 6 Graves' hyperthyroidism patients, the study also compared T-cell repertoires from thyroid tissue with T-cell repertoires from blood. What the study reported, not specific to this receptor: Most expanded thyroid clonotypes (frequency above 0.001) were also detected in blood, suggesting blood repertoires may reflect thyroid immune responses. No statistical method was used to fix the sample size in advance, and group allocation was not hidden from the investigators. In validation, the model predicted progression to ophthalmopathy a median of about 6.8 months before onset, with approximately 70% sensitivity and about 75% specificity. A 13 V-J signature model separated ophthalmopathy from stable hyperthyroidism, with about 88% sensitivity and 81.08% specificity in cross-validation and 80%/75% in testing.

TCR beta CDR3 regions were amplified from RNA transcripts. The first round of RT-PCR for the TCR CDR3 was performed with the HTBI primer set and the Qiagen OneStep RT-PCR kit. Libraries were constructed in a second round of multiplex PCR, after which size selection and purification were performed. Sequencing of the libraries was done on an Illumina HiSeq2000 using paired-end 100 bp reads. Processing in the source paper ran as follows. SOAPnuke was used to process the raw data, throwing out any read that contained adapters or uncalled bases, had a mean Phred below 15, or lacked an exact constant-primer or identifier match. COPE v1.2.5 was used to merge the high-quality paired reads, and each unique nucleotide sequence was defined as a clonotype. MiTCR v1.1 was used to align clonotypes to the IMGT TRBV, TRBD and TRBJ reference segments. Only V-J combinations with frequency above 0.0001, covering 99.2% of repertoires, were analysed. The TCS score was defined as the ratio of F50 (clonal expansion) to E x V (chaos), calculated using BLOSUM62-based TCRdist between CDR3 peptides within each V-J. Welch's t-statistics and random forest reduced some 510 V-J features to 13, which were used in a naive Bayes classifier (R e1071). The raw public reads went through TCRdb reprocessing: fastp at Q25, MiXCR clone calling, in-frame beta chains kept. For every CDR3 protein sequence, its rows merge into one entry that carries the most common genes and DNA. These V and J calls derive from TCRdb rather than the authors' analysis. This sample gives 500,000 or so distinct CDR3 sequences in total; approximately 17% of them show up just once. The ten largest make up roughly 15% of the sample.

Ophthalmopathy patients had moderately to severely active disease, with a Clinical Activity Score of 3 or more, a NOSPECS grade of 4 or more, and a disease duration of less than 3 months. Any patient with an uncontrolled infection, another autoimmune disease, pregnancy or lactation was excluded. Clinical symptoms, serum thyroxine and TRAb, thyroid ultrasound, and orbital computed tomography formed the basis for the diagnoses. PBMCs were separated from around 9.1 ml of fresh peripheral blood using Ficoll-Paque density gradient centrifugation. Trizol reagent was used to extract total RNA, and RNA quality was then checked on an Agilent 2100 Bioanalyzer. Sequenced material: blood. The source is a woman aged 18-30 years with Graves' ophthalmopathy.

The DNA sequence is TGTGCCAGCAGTTCCCGTTGGAACACTGAAGCTTTCTTT. It translates to CASSSRWNTEAFF. The chain was built from TRBV2 and TRBJ1-1; no D gene can be assigned with confidence. The CDR3 covers 13 residues, taking in both the cysteine and the phenylalanine. Only the CDR3 portion is preserved as DNA: 39 bases, with reading frame beginning at the first base. The germline V gene encodes CDR1 SNHLY and CDR2 FYNNEI. Trimming removed 5 bases from V and 1 base from J, leaving 8 bases between the germline ends. Full variable domain (CDR3 extended with the reference TRBV2 and TRBJ1-1 proteins): EPEVTQTPSHQVTQMGQEVILRCVPISNHLYFYWYRQILGQKVEFLVSFYNNEISEKSEIFDDQFSVERPDGSNFTLKIRSTKLEDSAMYFCASSSRWNTEAFFGQGTRLTVV.